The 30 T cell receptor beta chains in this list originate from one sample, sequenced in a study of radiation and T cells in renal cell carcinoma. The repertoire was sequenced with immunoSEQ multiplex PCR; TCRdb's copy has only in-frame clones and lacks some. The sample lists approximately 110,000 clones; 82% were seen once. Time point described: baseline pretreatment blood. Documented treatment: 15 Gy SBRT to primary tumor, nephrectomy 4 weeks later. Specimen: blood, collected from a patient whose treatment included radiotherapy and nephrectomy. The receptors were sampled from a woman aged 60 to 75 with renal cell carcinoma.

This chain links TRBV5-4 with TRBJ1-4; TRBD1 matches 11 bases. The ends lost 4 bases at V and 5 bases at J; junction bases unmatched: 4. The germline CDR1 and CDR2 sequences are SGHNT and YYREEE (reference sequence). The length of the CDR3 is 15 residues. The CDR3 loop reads CASSQDRGRNEKLFF. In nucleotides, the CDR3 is TGTGCCAGCAGCCAGGACAGGGGGCGAAATGAAAAACTGTTTTTT.

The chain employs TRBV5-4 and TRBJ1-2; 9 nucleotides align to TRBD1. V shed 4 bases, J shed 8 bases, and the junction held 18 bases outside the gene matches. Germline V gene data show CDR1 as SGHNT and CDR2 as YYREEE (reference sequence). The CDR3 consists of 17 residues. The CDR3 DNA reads TGTGCCAGCAGCCCCCGGGACAGGGAGGCCCTAGGGAAAGGCTACACCTTC. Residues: CASSPRDREALGKGYTF.

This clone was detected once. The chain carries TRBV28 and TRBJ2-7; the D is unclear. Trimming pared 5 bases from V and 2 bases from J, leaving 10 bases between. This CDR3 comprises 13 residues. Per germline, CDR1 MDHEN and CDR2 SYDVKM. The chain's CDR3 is CASSNRYAYEQYF. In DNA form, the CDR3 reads TGTGCCAGCAGTAACAGATACGCCTACGAGCAGTACTTC.

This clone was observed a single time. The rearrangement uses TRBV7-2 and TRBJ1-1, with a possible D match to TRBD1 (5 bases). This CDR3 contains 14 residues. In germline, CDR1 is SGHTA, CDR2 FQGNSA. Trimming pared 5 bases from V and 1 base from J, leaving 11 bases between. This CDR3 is CASSVGAGNTEAFF. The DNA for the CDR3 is TGTGCCAGCAGCGTCGGGGCGGGGAACACTGAAGCTTTCTTT.

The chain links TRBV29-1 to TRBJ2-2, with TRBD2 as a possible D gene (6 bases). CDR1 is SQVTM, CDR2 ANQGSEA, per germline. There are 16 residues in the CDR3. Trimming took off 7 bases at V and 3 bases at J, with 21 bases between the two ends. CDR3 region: CSAAGGGMVYTGELFF. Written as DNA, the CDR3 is TGCAGCGCCGCGGGTGGAGGGATGGTGTACACCGGGGAGCTGTTTTTT.

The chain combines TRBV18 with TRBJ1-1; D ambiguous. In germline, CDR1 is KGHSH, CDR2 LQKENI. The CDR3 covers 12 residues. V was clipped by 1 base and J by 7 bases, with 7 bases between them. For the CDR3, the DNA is TGTGCCAGCTCACCACGGGTCAATGAAGCTTTCTTT. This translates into CASSPRVNEAFF.

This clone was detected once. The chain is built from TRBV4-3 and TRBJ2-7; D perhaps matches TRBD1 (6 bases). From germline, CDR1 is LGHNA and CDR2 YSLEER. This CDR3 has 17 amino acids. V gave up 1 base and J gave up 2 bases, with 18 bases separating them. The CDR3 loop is CASSQAFGPNRAYEQYF. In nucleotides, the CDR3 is TGCGCCAGCAGCCAAGCTTTTGGGCCAAACAGGGCCTACGAGCAGTACTTC.

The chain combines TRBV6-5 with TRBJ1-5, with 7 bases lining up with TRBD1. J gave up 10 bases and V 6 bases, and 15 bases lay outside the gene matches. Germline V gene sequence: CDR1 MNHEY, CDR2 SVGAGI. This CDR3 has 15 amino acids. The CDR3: CASRRDSSINGPQHF. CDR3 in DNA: TGTGCCAGCAGACGGGACAGTAGTATTAACGGACCCCAGCATTTT.

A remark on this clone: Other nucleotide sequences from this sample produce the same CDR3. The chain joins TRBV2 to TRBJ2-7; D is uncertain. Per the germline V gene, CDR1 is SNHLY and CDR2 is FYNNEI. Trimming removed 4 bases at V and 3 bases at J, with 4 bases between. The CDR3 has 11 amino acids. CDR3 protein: CASSGGYEQYF. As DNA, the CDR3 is TGTGCCAGCAGTGGCGGCTACGAGCAGTACTTC.

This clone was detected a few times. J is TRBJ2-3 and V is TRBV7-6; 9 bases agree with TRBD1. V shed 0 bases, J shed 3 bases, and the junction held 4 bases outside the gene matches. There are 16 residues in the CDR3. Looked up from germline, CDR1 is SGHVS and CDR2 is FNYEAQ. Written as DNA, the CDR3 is TGTGCCAGCAGCTTAGCGCTGGGACAGGGAACAGATACGCAGTATTTT. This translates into CASSLALGQGTDTQYF.

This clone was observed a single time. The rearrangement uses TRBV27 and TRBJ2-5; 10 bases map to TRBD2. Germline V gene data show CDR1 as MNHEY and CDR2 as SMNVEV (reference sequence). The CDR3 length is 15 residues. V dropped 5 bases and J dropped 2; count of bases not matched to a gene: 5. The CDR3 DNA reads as TGTGCCAGCAGTCTAGCGGGGGCCCTTCAAGAGACCCAGTACTTC. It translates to CASSLAGALQETQYF.

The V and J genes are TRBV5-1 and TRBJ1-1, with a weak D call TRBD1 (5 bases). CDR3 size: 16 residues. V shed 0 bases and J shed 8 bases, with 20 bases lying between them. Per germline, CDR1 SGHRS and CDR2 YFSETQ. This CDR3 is CASSLGQGKRTLEAFF. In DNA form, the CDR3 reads TGCGCCAGCAGCTTGGGGCAGGGTAAAAGAACACTAGAAGCTTTCTTT.

CDR3 loop: CASSLMETGHEQFF. The CDR3 DNA sequence: TGTGCCAGCAGCCTCATGGAGACCGGCCATGAGCAGTTCTTC. The rearrangement uses TRBV25-1 and TRBJ2-1; D is uncertain. Per germline, CDR1 MGHDK and CDR2 SYGVNS. The CDR3 contains 14 residues. Trimming took off 6 bases at V and 8 bases at J, with 17 bases between the two ends.

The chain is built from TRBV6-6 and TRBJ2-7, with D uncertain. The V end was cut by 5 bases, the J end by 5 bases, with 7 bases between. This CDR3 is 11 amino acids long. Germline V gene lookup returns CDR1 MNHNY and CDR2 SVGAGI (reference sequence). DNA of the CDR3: TGTGCCAGCAGTCAGTCTCACGAGCAGTACTTC. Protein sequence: CASSQSHEQYF.

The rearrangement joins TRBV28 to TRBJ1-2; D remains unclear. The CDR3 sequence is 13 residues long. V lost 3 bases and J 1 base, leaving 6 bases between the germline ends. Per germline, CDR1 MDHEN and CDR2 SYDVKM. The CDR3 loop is CASSLMVNYGYTF. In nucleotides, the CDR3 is TGTGCCAGCAGTTTGATGGTTAACTATGGCTACACCTTC.

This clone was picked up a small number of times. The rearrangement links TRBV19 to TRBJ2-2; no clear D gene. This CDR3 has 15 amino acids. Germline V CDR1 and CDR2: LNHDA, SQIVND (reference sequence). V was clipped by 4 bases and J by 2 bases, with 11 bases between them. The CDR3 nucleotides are TGTGCCAGTAGTAAAATAGGGCCTAACACCGGGGAGCTGTTTTTT. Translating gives CASSKIGPNTGELFF.

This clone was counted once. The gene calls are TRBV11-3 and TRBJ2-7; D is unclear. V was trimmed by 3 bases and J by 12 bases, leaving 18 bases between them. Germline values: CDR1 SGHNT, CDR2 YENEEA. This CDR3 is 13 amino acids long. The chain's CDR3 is CASSLEVTAALYF. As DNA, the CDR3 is TGTGCCAGCAGCTTGGAAGTGACGGCCGCTTTGTACTTC.

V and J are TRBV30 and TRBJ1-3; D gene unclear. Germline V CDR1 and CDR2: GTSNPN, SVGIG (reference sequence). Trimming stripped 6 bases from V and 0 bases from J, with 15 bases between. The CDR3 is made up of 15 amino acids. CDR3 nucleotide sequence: TGTGCCTGCGCCCCGACAATAATCTCTGGAAACACCATATATTTT. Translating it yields CACAPTIISGNTIYF.

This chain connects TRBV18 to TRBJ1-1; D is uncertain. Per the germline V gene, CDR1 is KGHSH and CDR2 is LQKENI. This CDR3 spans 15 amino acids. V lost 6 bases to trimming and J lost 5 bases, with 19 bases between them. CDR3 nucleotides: TGTGCCAGCTCCGACTTACGAGGGCGAGGAACTGAAGCTTTCTTT. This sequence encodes CASSDLRGRGTEAFF.

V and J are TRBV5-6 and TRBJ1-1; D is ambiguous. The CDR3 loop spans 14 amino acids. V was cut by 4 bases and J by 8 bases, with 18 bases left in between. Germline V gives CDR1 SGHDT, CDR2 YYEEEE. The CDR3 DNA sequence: TGTGCCAGCAGCAGTTCCGGGAAGGACCCCGAAGCTTTCTTT. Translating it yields CASSSSGKDPEAFF.

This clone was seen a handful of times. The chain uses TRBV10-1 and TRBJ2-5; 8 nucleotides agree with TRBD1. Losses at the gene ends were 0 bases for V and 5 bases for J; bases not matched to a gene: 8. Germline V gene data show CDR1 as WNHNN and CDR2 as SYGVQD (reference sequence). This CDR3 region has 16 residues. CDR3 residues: CASSESSGGFMETQYF. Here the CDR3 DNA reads TGCGCCAGCAGTGAGTCGTCAGGGGGCTTTATGGAGACCCAGTACTTC.

For the CDR3, the DNA is TGTGCCAGCAGCCAAGTGGGGTACGAGCAGTACTTC. This codes for CASSQVGYEQYF. The rearrangement uses TRBV4-2 and TRBJ2-7; D gene ambiguous. This CDR3 has 12 residues. With 1 base removed from V and 4 bases from J, the gap between germline ends came to 5 bases. Germline CDR1 and CDR2: LGHNA and YNFKEQ.

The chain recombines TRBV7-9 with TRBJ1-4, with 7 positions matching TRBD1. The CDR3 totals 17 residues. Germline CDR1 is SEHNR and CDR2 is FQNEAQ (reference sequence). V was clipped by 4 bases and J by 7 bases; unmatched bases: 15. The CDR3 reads CASSSRGQLGGSEKLFF. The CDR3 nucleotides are TGTGCCAGCAGCTCGAGGGGACAGCTAGGAGGATCTGAAAAACTGTTTTTT.

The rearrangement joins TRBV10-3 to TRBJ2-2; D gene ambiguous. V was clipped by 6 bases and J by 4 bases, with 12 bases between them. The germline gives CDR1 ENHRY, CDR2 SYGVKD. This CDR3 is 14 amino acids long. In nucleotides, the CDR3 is TGTGCCATCAGCCCCGGTTTAAGCACCGGGGAGCTGTTTTTT. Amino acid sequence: CAISPGLSTGELFF.

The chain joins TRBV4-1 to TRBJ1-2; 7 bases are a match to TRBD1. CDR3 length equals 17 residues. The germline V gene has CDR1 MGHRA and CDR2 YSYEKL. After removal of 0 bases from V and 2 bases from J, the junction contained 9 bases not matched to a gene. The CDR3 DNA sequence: TGCGCCAGCAGCCAAGATGCGACAGGGTATACCAACTATGGCTACACCTTC. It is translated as CASSQDATGYTNYGYTF.

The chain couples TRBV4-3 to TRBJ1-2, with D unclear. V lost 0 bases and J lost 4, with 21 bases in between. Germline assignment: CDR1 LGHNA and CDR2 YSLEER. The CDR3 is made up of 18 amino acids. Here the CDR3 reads CASSQETEVTTSGYGYTF. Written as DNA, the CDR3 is TGCGCCAGCAGCCAAGAAACAGAGGTGACCACCTCAGGCTATGGCTACACCTTC.

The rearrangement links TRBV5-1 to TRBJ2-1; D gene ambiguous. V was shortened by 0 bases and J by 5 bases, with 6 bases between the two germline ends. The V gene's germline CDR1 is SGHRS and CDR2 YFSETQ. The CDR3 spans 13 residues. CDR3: CASSLDRDNEQFF. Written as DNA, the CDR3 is TGCGCCAGCAGCTTGGATCGGGACAATGAGCAGTTCTTC. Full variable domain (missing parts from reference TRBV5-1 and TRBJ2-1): KAGVTQTPRYLIKTRGQQVTLSCSPISGHRSVSWYQQTPGQGLQFLFEYFSETQRNKGNFPGRFSGRQFSNSRSEMNVSTLELGDSALYLCASSLDRDNEQFFGPGTRLTVL.

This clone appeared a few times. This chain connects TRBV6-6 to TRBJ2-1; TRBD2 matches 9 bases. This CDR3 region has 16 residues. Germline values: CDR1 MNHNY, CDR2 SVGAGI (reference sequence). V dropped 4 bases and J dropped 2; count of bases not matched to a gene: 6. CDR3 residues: CASSSSGGLPYNEQFF. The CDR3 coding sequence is TGTGCCAGCAGTTCGAGCGGGGGGTTACCCTACAATGAGCAGTTCTTC.

CDR3 residues: CASSGVTEAFF. The CDR3 nucleotides are TGTGCCAGCAGTGGGGTTACTGAAGCTTTCTTT. This chain connects TRBV6-1 to TRBJ1-1, with unresolved D. V lost 4 bases and J 5 bases, leaving 5 bases between the germline ends. Germline CDR1 and CDR2: MNHNS and SASEGT. The CDR3 contains 11 residues.

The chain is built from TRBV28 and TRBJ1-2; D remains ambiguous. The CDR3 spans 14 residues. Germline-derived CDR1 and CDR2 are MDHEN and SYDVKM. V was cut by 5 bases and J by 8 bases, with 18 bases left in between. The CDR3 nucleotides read TGTGCCAGCAGTACGGACCTTCCGCTTCGGGGCTACACCTTC. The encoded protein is CASSTDLPLRGYTF.